This TCR beta chain was identified in a study of post-analysis software for immune sequencing data (dated by TCRdb to between 2015 and 2017). Notes on the research overall: Relapsing-remitting, secondary progressive and progressive-relapsing multiple sclerosis were recorded as disease courses, and subtype annotation was lacking for some patients. The multiple sclerosis patient repertoires were compared with more than 9 previously published healthy control repertoires from donors aged about 6 to 25 years. A subset of samples was prepared in parallel using single-end sample barcoding, then pooled and co-amplified after Illumina adapter ligation. Results the study describes overall, beyond this receptor: Strong co-clustering of samples prepared in the same batch was shown by direct clustering with F measure, prompting a batch-effect correction. Patients showed significantly higher frequencies than controls for five TRBV segments, among them TRBV5-6, TRBV5-1 and TRBV20-1. The control group was slightly older than the multiple sclerosis patient group. Normalized Chao1 diversity was significantly lower in multiple sclerosis patients than controls, suggesting substantial peripheral T-cell clonal expansion.

To demonstrate the VDJtools post-analysis software, the study profiled TCR beta repertoires from the peripheral blood of about 13 young patients with multiple sclerosis. The multiple sclerosis patients were children and adolescents ranging in age from roughly 6 to 15 years. The CDR3 runs 11 residues from the cysteine to the phenylalanine. Only CDR3 DNA remains: 33 bases, in frame from the first base. V is reduced by 3 bases and J by 10 bases, leaving a spacing of 12 bases between them. Sequences SQVTM (CDR1) and ANQGSEA (CDR2) are obtained from the germline V gene. Libraries were built with PCR. The sequencing machine was an Illumina HiSeq 2500. Unique molecular identifiers were incorporated into TCR beta cDNA libraries to reduce PCR and sequencing biases. Per 1 to 10 million input T cells, approximately 500,000 cDNA molecules were obtained, such that each molecule approximated one T cell. The same protocol used for the earlier healthy control dataset was applied to prepare and sequence the patient libraries. Samples belonging to the same batch were prepared together, multiplexed and sequenced on a shared HiSeq lane. In the original analysis: MIGEC was used to process the raw barcoded reads, and molecular identifier groups with only a single read were discarded before consensus assembly and CDR3 extraction. Clonotype tables were post-analysed with VDJtools, normalizing diversity by down-sampling all datasets to the smallest sample size. Repertoire overlap clustering matched CDR3 amino acid but not nucleotide sequences to correct batch-related cross-sample contamination. TCRdb passed the public sequencing reads through fastp at Q25 and MiXCR, retaining productive beta sequences. Each CDR3 protein gets just one entry, which takes the most common genes and DNA from the rows behind it. The authors' filters were not applied to this entry. The sample contains roughly 670,000 distinct CDR3 sequences, 55% to 60% of them found a single time. 11% of the sample rests with the top ten.

As for this clonotype: The antigen this receptor binds is unknown. No base qualities exist here, and no much larger clone lies one base off it.

Recombination linked TRBV29-1 to TRBJ1-1; the D gene is perhaps TRBD1, on 6 matching bases. This TCR was recovered from a girl aged 2 to 9 with multiple sclerosis. What was sequenced was blood. The CDR3 here reads CSVDSGGGAFF. The nucleotides read TGCAGCGTTGATTCGGGAGGGGGAGCTTTCTTT.